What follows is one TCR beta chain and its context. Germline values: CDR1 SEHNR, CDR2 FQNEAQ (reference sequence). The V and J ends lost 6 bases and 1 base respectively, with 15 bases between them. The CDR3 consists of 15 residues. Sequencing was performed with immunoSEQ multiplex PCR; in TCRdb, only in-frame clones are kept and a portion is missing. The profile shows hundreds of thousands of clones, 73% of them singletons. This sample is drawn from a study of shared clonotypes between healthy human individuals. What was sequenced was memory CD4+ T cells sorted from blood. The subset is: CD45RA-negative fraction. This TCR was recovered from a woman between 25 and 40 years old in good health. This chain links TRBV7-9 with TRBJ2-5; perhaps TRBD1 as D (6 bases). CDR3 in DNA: TGTGCCAGCAGTCGGGAACAGGGAGTCCAAGAGACCCAGTACTTC. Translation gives CASSREQGVQETQYF.